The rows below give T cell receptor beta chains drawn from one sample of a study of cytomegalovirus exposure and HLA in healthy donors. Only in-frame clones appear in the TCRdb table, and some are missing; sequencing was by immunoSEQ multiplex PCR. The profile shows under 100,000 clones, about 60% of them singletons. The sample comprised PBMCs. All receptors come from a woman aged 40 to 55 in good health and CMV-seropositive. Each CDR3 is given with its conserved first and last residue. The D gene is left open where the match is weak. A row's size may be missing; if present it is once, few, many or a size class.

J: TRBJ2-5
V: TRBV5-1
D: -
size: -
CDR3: CASSLGPGQETQYF
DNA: TGCGCCAGCAGCTTGGGCCCAGGTCAAGAGACCCAGTACTTC

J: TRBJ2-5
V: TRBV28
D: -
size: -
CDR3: CASSLSEGWQETQYF
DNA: TGTGCCAGCAGTTTGTCGGAGGGTTGGCAAGAGACCCAGTACTTC

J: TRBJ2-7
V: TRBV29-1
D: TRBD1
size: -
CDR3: CSVEDWGGQGTYEQYF
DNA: TGCAGCGTTGAAGATTGGGGGGGACAGGGGACCTACGAGCAGTACTTC

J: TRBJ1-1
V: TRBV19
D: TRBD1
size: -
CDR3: CASSIAGGGEAFF
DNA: TGTGCCAGTAGTATAGCAGGGGGCGGCGAAGCTTTCTTT

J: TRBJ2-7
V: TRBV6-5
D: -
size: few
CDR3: CASSYSMRLNEQYF
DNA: TGTGCCAGCAGTTACTCGATGAGGCTTAACGAGCAGTACTTC

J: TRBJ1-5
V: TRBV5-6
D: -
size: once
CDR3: CASSLGGAGFNQPQHF
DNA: TGTGCCAGCAGCTTGGGGGGAGCGGGTTTCAATCAGCCCCAGCATTTT

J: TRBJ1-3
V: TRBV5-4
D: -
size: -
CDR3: CASSLGSPGDTIYF
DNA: TGTGCCAGCAGCTTGGGATCCCCTGGAGACACCATATATTTT

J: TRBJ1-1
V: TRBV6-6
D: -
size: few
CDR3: CASSYPSAGHTEAFF
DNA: TGTGCCAGCAGTTACCCGAGCGCGGGGCACACTGAAGCTTTCTTT

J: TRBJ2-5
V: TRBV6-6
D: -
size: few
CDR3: CASSQGAGAPRETQYF
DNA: TGTGCCAGCAGCCAAGGGGCGGGGGCGCCCCGTGAGACCCAGTACTTC

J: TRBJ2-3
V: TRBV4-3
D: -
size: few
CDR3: CASSQEPGQMSTDTQYF
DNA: TGCGCCAGCAGCCAAGAGCCCGGACAGATGAGCACAGATACGCAGTATTTT

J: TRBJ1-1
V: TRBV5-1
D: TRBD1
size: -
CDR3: CASRQDRGPMNTEAFF
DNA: TGCGCCAGCAGACAGGACAGGGGGCCCATGAACACTGAAGCTTTCTTT

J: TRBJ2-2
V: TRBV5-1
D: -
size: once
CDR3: CASSLEHHANTGELFF
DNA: TGCGCCAGCAGCTTGGAGCACCACGCGAACACCGGGGAGCTGTTTTTT

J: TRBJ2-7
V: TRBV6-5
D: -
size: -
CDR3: CATRVRGYNDEQYF
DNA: TGTGCCACAAGAGTCCGGGGGTATAACGACGAGCAGTACTTC

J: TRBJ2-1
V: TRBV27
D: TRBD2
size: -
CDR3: CASSFSLAGRGNEQFF
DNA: TGTGCCAGCAGTTTCTCCTTAGCGGGAAGGGGCAATGAGCAGTTCTTC

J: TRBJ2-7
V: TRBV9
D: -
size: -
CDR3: CASSVPASASSYEQYF
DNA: TGTGCCAGCAGCGTACCGGCTAGCGCCAGCTCCTACGAGCAGTACTTC

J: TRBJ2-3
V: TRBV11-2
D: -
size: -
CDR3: CASSLDMSTQYF
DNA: TGTGCCAGCAGCTTAGATATGAGTACGCAGTATTTT

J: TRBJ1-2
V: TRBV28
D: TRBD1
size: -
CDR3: CASSFGQGIDYGYTF
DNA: TGTGCCAGCAGTTTTGGACAGGGGATTGACTATGGCTACACCTTC

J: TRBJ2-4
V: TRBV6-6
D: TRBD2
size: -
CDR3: CASRAGGGVNIQYF
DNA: TGTGCCAGCAGGGCGGGAGGGGGCGTAAACATTCAGTACTTC

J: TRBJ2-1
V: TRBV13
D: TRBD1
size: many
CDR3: CASSSPGQGTSSIYNEQFF
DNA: TGTGCCAGCAGCTCACCGGGACAGGGGACAAGCTCTATTTACAATGAGCAGTTCTTC

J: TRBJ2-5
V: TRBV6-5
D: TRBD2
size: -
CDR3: CASKKGLAGETQYF
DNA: TGTGCCAGCAAGAAGGGACTAGCGGGAGAGACCCAGTACTTC

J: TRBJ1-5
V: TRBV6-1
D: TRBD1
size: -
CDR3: CASSAGQGVFSNQPQHF
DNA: TGTGCCAGCAGTGCAGGACAGGGAGTGTTCAGCAATCAGCCCCAGCATTTT

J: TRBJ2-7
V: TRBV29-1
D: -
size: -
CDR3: CSVEGDSYEQYF
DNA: TGCAGCGTGGAGGGCGACTCCTACGAGCAGTACTTC

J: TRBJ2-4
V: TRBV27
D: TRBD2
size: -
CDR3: CASSGREGDIQYF
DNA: TGTGCCAGCAGTGGTAGGGAGGGAGACATTCAGTACTTC

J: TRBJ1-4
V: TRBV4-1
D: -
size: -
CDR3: CASSNLGGFNEKLFF
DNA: TGCGCCAGCAGCAACCTGGGGGGGTTTAATGAAAAACTGTTTTTT

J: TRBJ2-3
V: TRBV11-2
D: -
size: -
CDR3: CASSPRADTQYF
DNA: TGTGCCAGCAGCCCCCGTGCAGATACGCAGTATTTT

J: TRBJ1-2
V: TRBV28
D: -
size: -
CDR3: CASRPTSNYGYTF
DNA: TGTGCCAGCAGGCCGACATCTAACTATGGCTACACCTTC

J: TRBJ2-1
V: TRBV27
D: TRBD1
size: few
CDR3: CASSFIGQGADNEQFF
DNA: TGTGCCAGCAGTTTCATAGGACAGGGGGCCGATAATGAGCAGTTCTTC

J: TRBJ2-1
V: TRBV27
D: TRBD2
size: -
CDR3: CASSLGTSGSREQFF
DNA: TGTGCCAGCAGTCTAGGGACTAGCGGGAGTCGGGAGCAGTTCTTC

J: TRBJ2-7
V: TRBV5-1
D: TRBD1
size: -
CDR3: CASSLWGSGQGGISNEQYF
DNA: TGCGCCAGCAGCTTGTGGGGGTCGGGACAGGGAGGAATTTCGAACGAGCAGTACTTC

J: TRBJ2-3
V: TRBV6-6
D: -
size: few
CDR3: CASSYITDTQYF
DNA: TGTGCCAGCAGTTATATCACAGATACGCAGTATTTT

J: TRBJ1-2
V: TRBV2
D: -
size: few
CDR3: CASRGLGYGYTF
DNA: TGTGCCAGCAGGGGGCTGGGCTATGGCTACACCTTC

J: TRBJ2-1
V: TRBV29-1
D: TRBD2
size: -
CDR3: CSVQLSGGPRDEQFF
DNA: TGCAGCGTTCAGTTGTCGGGAGGGCCTAGGGATGAGCAGTTCTTC

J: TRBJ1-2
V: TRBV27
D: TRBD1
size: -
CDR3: CASRNIGQGSGGYTF
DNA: TGTGCCAGCAGGAATATCGGACAGGGTTCGGGTGGCTACACCTTC

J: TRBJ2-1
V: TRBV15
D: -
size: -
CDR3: CATSREVVGLYNEQFF
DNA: TGTGCCACCAGCAGAGAAGTTGTGGGACTCTACAATGAGCAGTTCTTC

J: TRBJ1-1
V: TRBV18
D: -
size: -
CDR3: CASSASPGTEAFF
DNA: TGTGCCAGCTCAGCCTCCCCCGGGACTGAAGCTTTCTTT

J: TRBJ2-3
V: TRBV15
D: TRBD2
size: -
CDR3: CATSRDALAGTDTQYF
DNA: TGTGCCACCAGCAGAGATGCGCTAGCGGGCACAGATACGCAGTATTTT

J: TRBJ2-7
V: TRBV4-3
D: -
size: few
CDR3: CASSKGLEHYEQYF
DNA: TGCGCCAGCAGCAAGGGACTCGAACACTACGAGCAGTACTTC

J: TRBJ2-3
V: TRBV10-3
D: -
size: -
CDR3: CATRADTQYF
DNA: TGTGCCACCCGAGCAGATACGCAGTATTTT

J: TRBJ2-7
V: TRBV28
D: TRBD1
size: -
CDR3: CASSLSGQGNEQYF
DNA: TGTGCCAGCAGTTTATCGGGACAGGGTAACGAGCAGTACTTC

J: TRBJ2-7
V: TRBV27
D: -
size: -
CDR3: CASSLLVAGYEQYF
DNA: TGTGCCAGCAGTTTGTTGGTTGCAGGCTACGAGCAGTACTTC

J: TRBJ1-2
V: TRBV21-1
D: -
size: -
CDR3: CASRGAPNYGYTF
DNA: TGTGCCAGCCGGGGGGCCCCTAACTATGGCTACACCTTC

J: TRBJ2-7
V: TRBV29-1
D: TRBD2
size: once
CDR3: CSVETGRTGGPSYEQYF
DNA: TGCAGCGTTGAAACAGGGAGGACGGGAGGGCCCTCCTACGAGCAGTACTTC

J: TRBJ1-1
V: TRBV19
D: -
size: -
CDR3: CASTRQVNTEAFF
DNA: TGTGCCAGTACCAGACAGGTAAACACTGAAGCTTTCTTT

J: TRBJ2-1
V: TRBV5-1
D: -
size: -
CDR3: CASSLAGVEPNEQFF
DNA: TGCGCCAGCAGCTTGGCAGGGGTAGAGCCCAATGAGCAGTTCTTC

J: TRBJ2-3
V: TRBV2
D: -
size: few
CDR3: CASSLQGSGTDTQYF
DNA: TGTGCCAGCAGTCTACAGGGTTCGGGCACAGATACGCAGTATTTT

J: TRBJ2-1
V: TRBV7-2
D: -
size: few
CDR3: CASSLVAGLDHNEQFF
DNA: TGTGCCAGCAGCTTAGTGGCGGGACTCGATCACAATGAGCAGTTCTTC

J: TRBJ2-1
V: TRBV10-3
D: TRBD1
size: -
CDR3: CAISATGQQNYNEQFF
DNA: TGTGCCATCAGTGCCACGGGACAGCAGAACTACAATGAGCAGTTCTTC

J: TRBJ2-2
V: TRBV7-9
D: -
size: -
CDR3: CASSPGRAVGGTGELFF
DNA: TGTGCCAGCAGCCCAGGAAGGGCAGTTGGAGGCACCGGGGAGCTGTTTTTT

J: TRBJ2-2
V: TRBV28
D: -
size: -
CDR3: CASSLEFGELFF
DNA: TGTGCCAGCAGTTTAGAGTTCGGGGAGCTGTTTTTT

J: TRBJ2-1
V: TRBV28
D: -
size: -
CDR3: CASSLSREQFF
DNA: TGTGCCAGCAGTCTGAGCAGGGAGCAGTTCTTC

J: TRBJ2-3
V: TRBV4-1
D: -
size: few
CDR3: CASSQSGNTDTQYF
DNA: TGCGCCAGCAGCCAATCCGGGAACACAGATACGCAGTATTTT

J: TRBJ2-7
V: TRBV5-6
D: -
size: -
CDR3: CASSLSLRDEQYF
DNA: TGTGCCAGCAGCTTGTCCTTACGGGACGAGCAGTACTTC

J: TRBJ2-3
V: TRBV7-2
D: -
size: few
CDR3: CASSWGGARGTDTQYF
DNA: TGTGCCAGCAGCTGGGGGGGGGCCCGGGGCACAGATACGCAGTATTTT

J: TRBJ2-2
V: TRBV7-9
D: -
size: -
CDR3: CASSLSAGQTGELFF
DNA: TGTGCCAGCAGCTTATCGGCAGGGCAAACCGGGGAGCTGTTTTTT

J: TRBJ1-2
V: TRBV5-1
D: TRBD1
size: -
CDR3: CASSFNGQGGGYTF
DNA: TGCGCCAGCAGCTTTAACGGACAGGGCGGTGGCTACACCTTC

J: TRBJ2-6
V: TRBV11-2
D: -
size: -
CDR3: CASNFGGAGANVLTF
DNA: TGTGCCAGCAATTTCGGCGGAGCCGGGGCCAACGTCCTGACTTTC

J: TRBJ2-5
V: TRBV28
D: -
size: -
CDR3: CASSPPSGQETQYF
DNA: TGTGCCAGCAGCCCTCCCAGCGGACAAGAGACCCAGTACTTC

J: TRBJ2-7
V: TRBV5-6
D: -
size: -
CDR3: CASSLDRVDEQYF
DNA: TGTGCCAGCAGCTTGGACAGGGTCGACGAGCAGTACTTC

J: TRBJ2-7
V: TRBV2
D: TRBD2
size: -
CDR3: CASNPTSSTTYEQYF
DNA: TGTGCCAGCAATCCGACTAGCAGTACAACCTACGAGCAGTACTTC